This T cell receptor beta chain comes out of a study of metastatic and nonmetastatic thyroid tumors (dated by TCRdb to between 2020 and 2021). Broadly, across the study: For patients with malignant and with benign thyroid disease, the researchers compared repertoires between peripheral blood samples and tumor or nodule tissue samples. Study-wide findings and limitations: TCR beta diversity was reported as significantly higher in malignant tumors than in benign nodules, in both blood and tumor samples.

With respect to this clone: It has no known antigen specificity. Base-call qualities are not available, and no considerably larger clone is one nucleotide away.

Before undergoing thyroid surgery, none of the patients had been given any kind of treatment. Patient clinical samples collected from the early 2010s to the late 2010s were retrospectively analysed using T-cell receptor beta sequencing. Library creation used PCR. TCRdb lists the instrument as Illumina HiSeq 4000. High-throughput sequencing was used to profile the CDR3 region of the TCR beta-chain in every patient. In the original analysis: The researchers built a classifier to tell apart papillary thyroid cancer patients with distant metastasis, based on CDR3 differences among clinicopathological groups. To measure repertoire diversity the researchers used the Shannon index, while the Morisita-Horn index served to gauge how similar the tumor and blood repertoires were. TCRdb reanalyzed the raw reads on its own, using fastp at Q25 for trimming and MiXCR for clone calling, and kept in-frame beta chains. The V and J calls were not made by the authors but by TCRdb's processing. The sample table holds under 75,000 clones, of which roughly 18% were seen once. The ten most abundant clones make up 9.5% to 15% of the sample.

The CDR3 spans 15 residues, from the cysteine through the phenylalanine. Only the CDR3 DNA is retained, 45 bases long and in frame from the first base. The germline V gene encodes CDR1 DFQATT and CDR2 SNEGSKA (reference sequence). Trimming takes 5 bases off V and 0 bases off J; junction bases not matched to a gene: 6. The rearranged segments are TRBV20-1 and TRBJ2-2, with 7 central nucleotides matching TRBD1. The clonotype comes from a female donor with papillary thyroid cancer or a benign thyroid nodule (not recorded which). Some clones in this sample may be carry-over from other donors' samples. The sample comprised blood. The DNA sequence reads TGCAGTGCTCCAAGACAGGGCTCGAACACCGGGGAGCTGTTTTTT. This encodes CSAPRQGSNTGELFF.